Listed here is a single T cell receptor beta chain. As yet, its antigen is unknown. This specimen comes from a study of cytomegalovirus exposure and HLA in healthy donors. The wider study: When 350 to 500 donors were genotyped, over 80% of them were found to fall in the Caucasian-associated ancestry cluster.

Study conclusions and caveats: CMV serostatus was the sole immune exposure data available. Later analysis placed DRB1 highest and HLA-C lowest in TCR association rates, which differed by HLA locus.

The PCR was carried out with 60 Vbeta primers and 13 Jbeta primers. The protocol was immunoSEQ multiplex PCR, while the TCRdb copy is restricted to in-frame clones and leaves out a portion. The repertoire holds about 86,000 clones, with 75% to 80% as singletons. The CDR3 totals 15 residues. J gave up 6 bases and V 5 bases, and 8 bases lay outside the gene matches. Per germline, CDR1 MNHNS and CDR2 SASEGT. This clonotype was sampled from a female donor in good health and CMV-seronegative. Material for sequencing was PBMCs. V and J are TRBV6-1 and TRBJ1-5; 9 positions match TRBD1. CDR3 sequence: CASSPQGAATQPQHF. The CDR3 bases are TGTGCCAGCAGTCCACAGGGGGCGGCCACTCAGCCCCAGCATTTT.